The 3 T cell receptor beta chains below were found in one sample sequenced in a study of T cell changes during pregnancy in multiple sclerosis. Assay used: immunoSEQ multiplex PCR; TCRdb lists only in-frame clones, some missing. Of tens of thousands of clones in the sample, around 90% were seen once. Source: peripheral blood, taken in the first trimester of pregnancy. The receptors were gathered from a female donor in good health, enrolled as a control in a pregnancy study.

The V call is TRBV27, the J call TRBJ2-5, with D maybe TRBD1 (6 bases). Germline CDR1 reads MNHEY; CDR2 reads SMNVEV (reference sequence). CDR3 size: 13 residues. Trimming removed 7 bases at V and 2 bases at J, with 11 bases between. The DNA of the CDR3 is TGTGCCAGCATTAGGACAGCACAAGAGACCCAGTACTTC. Protein: CASIRTAQETQYF.

As for this clone: This same CDR3 is encoded by further DNA sequences in the sample. The chain recombines TRBV18 with TRBJ2-7; 11 nucleotides match TRBD2. Germline CDR1 and CDR2: KGHSH and LQKENI. This CDR3 is 14 amino acids long. V trimming: 3 bases; J trimming: 3 bases; junction bases outside the gene matches: 1. The DNA for the CDR3 is TGTGCCAGCTCACCTCTAGCGGGGGGCTACGAGCAGTACTTC. Translating gives CASSPLAGGYEQYF.

The chain joins TRBV18 to TRBJ1-5, with D uncertain. The V end was cut by 3 bases, the J end by 1 base, with 7 bases between. From germline, CDR1 is KGHSH and CDR2 LQKENI. The CDR3 loop spans 14 amino acids. CDR3 coding DNA: TGTGCCAGCTCACCCCTACGAAGCAATCAGCCCCAGCATTTT. This sequence encodes CASSPLRSNQPQHF.